The 22 T cell receptor beta chains presented below share a single source sample, sequenced in a study of T-cell reconstitution after alpha-beta-depleted transplantation in children. Library preparation (for TCRbeta) was performed with unique molecular identifiers. Using its own MiXCR run on the PCR reads, TCRdb lists one record per CDR3 protein. The sample has hundreds of thousands of distinct CDR3 sequences; approximately 12% are singletons. This material consisted of PBMCs, mostly from graft donor cells, taken 360 days after TCRalphabeta/CD19-depleted stem cell transplant. Receptor source: a male patient between 10 and 17 years old who had a stem cell transplant for acute myeloid leukemia, so the T cells may come from the graft donor.

V is TRBV29-1 and J is TRBJ2-5, with 8 positions matching TRBD2. Trimming removed 3 bases from V and 5 bases from J; junction bases left unmatched: 5. Germline V gene sequence: CDR1 SQVTM, CDR2 ANQGSEA. The CDR3 is 13 residues long. CDR3 sequence: CSVDALAVETQYF. CDR3 nucleotides: TGCAGCGTTGACGCACTAGCGGTGGAGACCCAGTACTTC.

This clonotype came up many times. The chain uses TRBV6-2 or TRBV6-3 and TRBJ2-3; no clear D. This CDR3 contains 15 residues. V shed 4 bases and J shed 1 base, with 12 bases lying between them. Germline lookup yields CDR1 MNHEY and CDR2 SVGEGT. The CDR3: CASSSRQRGTDTQYF. CDR3 coding DNA: TGTGCCAGCAGTTCCAGACAACGCGGCACAGATACGCAGTATTTT.

This clonotype appeared a few times. This chain uses TRBV10-2 with TRBJ2-5; the D is unclear. The V gene lost 2 bases and the J gene lost 4 bases, with 8 bases spanning the gap. The CDR3 covers 13 residues. Germline CDR1 and CDR2: WSHSY and SAAADI. CDR3 DNA sequence: TGCGCCAGCAGTGAGGGGTTCAGAGAGACCCAGTACTTC. It yields the protein CASSEGFRETQYF.

In its sample, this clonotype was seen a few times. This chain joins TRBV9 and TRBJ2-5; D remains unclear. V dropped 0 bases and J dropped 5 bases, with 11 bases sitting between them. CDR1 and CDR2 (germline): SGDLS, YYNGEE. The CDR3 is 14 amino acids. This CDR3 is CASSVVGNWETQYF. The CDR3 nucleotides read TGTGCCAGCAGCGTAGTGGGAAACTGGGAGACCCAGTACTTC.

V usage is TRBV6-7 and J usage is TRBJ2-1; 7 bases are a match to TRBD2. TRBV6-7 counts as an open reading frame of uncertain function. The CDR3 covers 19 residues. V gave up 6 bases and J gave up 5 bases; unmatched junction bases: 22. CDR3 coding DNA: TGTGCCAGCAGCCAAGAACGGGCTCTTCTGGCGGGAGTTAACAATGAGCAGTTCTTC. Its translation is CASSQERALLAGVNNEQFF.

The V and J genes are TRBV29-1 and TRBJ2-5; 14 positions match TRBD2. Germline V lookup: CDR1 SQVTM, CDR2 ANQGSEA. The ends lost 5 bases at V and 7 bases at J; junction bases unmatched: 9. CDR3 size: 15 residues. CDR3 region: CSVSPGLAGGGTQYF. The CDR3 coding sequence is TGCAGCGTTTCGCCCGGACTAGCGGGAGGTGGGACCCAGTACTTC.

This clonotype turned up a few times. The genes are TRBV10-3 and TRBJ2-3, with D unresolved. Germline V CDR1 and CDR2: ENHRY, SYGVKD. This CDR3 is 13 amino acids long. Trimming pared 4 bases from V and 0 bases from J, leaving 5 bases between. DNA of the CDR3: TGTGCCATCAGTGGGGCGAGCACAGATACGCAGTATTTT. This sequence encodes CAISGASTDTQYF.

This clonotype was counted only a few times. This chain connects TRBV20-1 to TRBJ2-2, with 14 nucleotides matching TRBD2. Germline-derived CDR1 and CDR2 are DFQATT and SNEGSKA (reference sequence). There are 18 residues in the CDR3. The V segment lost 5 bases and the J segment 5 bases; nucleotides outside the gene matches: 13. The CDR3 protein is CSARRLAGGPRLTGELFF. The CDR3 nucleotides read TGCAGTGCTCGTCGACTAGCGGGAGGGCCGAGGTTGACCGGGGAGCTGTTTTTT.

This clonotype was seen more than once but under ten times. This sequence joins TRBV4-1 and TRBJ2-5; 7 nucleotides agree with TRBD2. The CDR3 covers 18 residues. V was clipped by 1 base and J by 0 bases; unmatched bases: 11. Germline V gene data show CDR1 as MGHRA and CDR2 as YSYEKL. CDR3 in amino acids: CASSQVPSSGINQETQYF. The DNA of the CDR3 is TGCGCCAGCAGCCAAGTCCCCTCCAGCGGGATCAACCAAGAGACCCAGTACTTC.

This clonotype was recorded at least ten times. The chain employs TRBV19 and TRBJ2-7; 8 positions match TRBD1. The germline V gene has CDR1 LNHDA and CDR2 SQIVND (reference sequence). The CDR3 runs 13 residues. After removal of 7 bases from V and 2 bases from J, the junction contained 4 bases not matched to a gene. In nucleotides, the CDR3 is TGTGCCAGTAAAAGACAGGGGACCTACGAGCAGTACTTC. Protein: CASKRQGTYEQYF.

This clonotype was seen more than once but under ten times. The chain uses TRBV6-2 or TRBV6-3 and TRBJ2-6; D is undetermined. This CDR3 is built from 13 residues. Trimming took off 6 bases at V and 0 bases at J, with 3 bases between the two ends. Germline-derived CDR1 and CDR2 are MNHEY and SVGEGT. In DNA form, the CDR3 reads TGTGCCAGCAGGACCTCTGGGGCCAACGTCCTGACTTTC. It codes for CASRTSGANVLTF.

This clonotype has just a few counts. The chain is built from TRBV15 and TRBJ2-3, with D maybe TRBD2 (6 bases). There are 14 residues in the CDR3. V was shortened by 7 bases and J by 0 bases, with 11 bases between the two germline ends. Germline CDR1 is LNHNV and CDR2 is YYDKDF (reference sequence). The CDR3 DNA reads TGTGCCACCACCGGACTACCTAGCACAGATACGCAGTATTTT. Translating gives CATTGLPSTDTQYF.

V is TRBV10-3 and J is TRBJ2-3, with a possible D match to TRBD2 (5 bases). This CDR3 region has 11 residues. CDR1 and CDR2 from the germline V gene are ENHRY and SYGVKD. V lost 10 bases and J lost 6, with 11 bases in between. The DNA of the CDR3 is TGTGCCAGCTGGACGGGGGATACGCAGTATTTT. It yields the protein CASWTGDTQYF.

This clonotype has a handful of counts. The chain combines TRBV7-2 with TRBJ2-6; D gene ambiguous. The CDR3 runs 14 residues. Germline V gene data show CDR1 as SGHTA and CDR2 as FQGNSA. The V end lost 5 bases, the J end lost 0 bases, and 5 bases lay between the germline ends. The DNA for the CDR3 is TGTGCCAGCAGCCGACACTCTGGGGCCAACGTCCTGACTTTC. Amino acid sequence: CASSRHSGANVLTF.

This clonotype has ten or more counts. The rearrangement uses TRBV4-3 and TRBJ2-7; 9 bases fit TRBD2. Unmatched junction bases numbered 7, after V lost 4 bases and J lost 0 bases. Germline CDR1 LGHNA, CDR2 YSLEER. The CDR3 has 16 residues. The CDR3 DNA reads TGCGCCAGCAGCCCTCGACTAGCGGAGATCTCCTACGAGCAGTACTTC. Amino acid sequence: CASSPRLAEISYEQYF.

This clonotype showed up many times. The chain couples TRBV25-1 to TRBJ2-1; D is undetermined. Between the trimmed V and J ends, which lost 4 bases and 6 bases, there was a span of 10 bases. Germline lookup yields CDR1 MGHDK and CDR2 SYGVNS. CDR3 length: 13 amino acids. CDR3 protein: CASSGKGLNEQFF. CDR3 DNA sequence: TGTGCCAGCAGTGGGAAGGGTCTCAATGAGCAGTTCTTC.

This clonotype showed up many times. The rearrangement links TRBV5-1 to TRBJ2-3; TRBD1 agrees at 8 bases. Germline values: CDR1 SGHRS, CDR2 YFSETQ. J was trimmed by 2 bases and V by 3 bases; bases with no gene match: 8. The CDR3 is 16 residues long. DNA of the CDR3: TGCGCCAGCAGCTCGCCAGGGGGCCCCTCCACAGATACGCAGTATTTT. Translation: CASSSPGGPSTDTQYF. The full variable domain, with the rest looked up from reference TRBV5-1 and TRBJ2-3, is KAGVTQTPRYLIKTRGQQVTLSCSPISGHRSVSWYQQTPGQGLQFLFEYFSETQRNKGNFPGRFSGRQFSNSRSEMNVSTLELGDSALYLCASSSPGGPSTDTQYFGPGTRLTVL.

V usage is TRBV12-3 or TRBV12-4 and J usage is TRBJ2-1; a possible D gene is TRBD2 (6 bases). The germline V and J ends were trimmed by 5 bases and 7 bases, with 18 bases remaining between them. The CDR3 is 15 residues long. DNA for the CDR3: TGTGCCAGCAGTCGGGGGACTGGCAGGCTGAATGAGCAGTTCTTC. This encodes CASSRGTGRLNEQFF.

The CDR3: CASSQKRPSGGSSYEQYF. The CDR3, as DNA: TGTGCCAGCAGCCAAAAGAGACCTAGCGGGGGGAGCTCCTACGAGCAGTACTTC. The chain recombines TRBV3-1 with TRBJ2-7, with 11 bases identical to TRBD2. Germline V gene lookup returns CDR1 LGHDT and CDR2 YNNKEL (reference sequence). This CDR3 contains 18 residues. V trimming: 2 bases; J trimming: 0 bases; junction bases outside the gene matches: 9.

V usage is TRBV20-1 and J usage is TRBJ1-4; 8 bases are a match to TRBD1. Germline CDR1 reads DFQATT; CDR2 reads SNEGSKA (reference sequence). Trimming at V came to 6 bases and at J to 0 bases, leaving 9 bases not matched to a gene. The CDR3 runs 16 residues. DNA for the CDR3: TGCAGTGCCCAAAGCAGGGGGCGGGCAACTAATGAAAAACTGTTTTTT. It yields the protein CSAQSRGRATNEKLFF.

The chain employs TRBV12-3 or TRBV12-4 and TRBJ1-6, with D uncertain. Deletions cut 1 base from V and 0 bases from J, with 7 bases between. The CDR3 is 16 amino acids. CDR3 protein: CASSLGFFSYNSPLHF. For the CDR3, the DNA is TGTGCCAGCAGTTTAGGGTTTTTCTCCTATAATTCACCCCTCCACTTT.

This clonotype was seen many times. The chain links TRBV24-1 to TRBJ2-1; 8 nucleotides agree with TRBD2. Germline-derived CDR1 and CDR2 are KGHDR and SFDVKD. V lost 6 bases and J lost 11; bases outside the gene matches: 5. The CDR3 is 12 residues long. The CDR3 region has the DNA TGTGCCACCAGTCAGCCGGGAGGGCAGCAGTTCTTC. Translated, it gives CATSQPGGQQFF.